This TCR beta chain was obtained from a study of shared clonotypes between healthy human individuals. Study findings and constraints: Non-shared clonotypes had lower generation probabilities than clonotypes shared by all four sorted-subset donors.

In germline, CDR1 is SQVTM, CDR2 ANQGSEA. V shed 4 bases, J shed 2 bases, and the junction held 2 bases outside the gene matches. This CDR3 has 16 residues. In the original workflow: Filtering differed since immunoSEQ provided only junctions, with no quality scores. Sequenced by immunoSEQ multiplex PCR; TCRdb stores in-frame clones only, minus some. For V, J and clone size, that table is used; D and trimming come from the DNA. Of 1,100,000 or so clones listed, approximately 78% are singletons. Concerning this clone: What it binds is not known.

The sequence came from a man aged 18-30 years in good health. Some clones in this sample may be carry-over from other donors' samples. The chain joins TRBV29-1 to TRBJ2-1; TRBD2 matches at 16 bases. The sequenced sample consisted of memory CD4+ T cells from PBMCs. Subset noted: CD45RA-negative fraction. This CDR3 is CSVGGTSGRAYNEQFF. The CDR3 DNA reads TGCAGCGTTGGCGGGACTAGCGGGAGGGCCTACAATGAGCAGTTCTTC.